This T cell receptor (beta chain) was identified in a study of naive and memory T cell subsets. General observations from the study: Gini index rose across naive, CM, EM and EMRA in CD4 and CD8.

Note on this clonotype: The antigen remains undetermined.

Germline V lookup: CDR1 SGHRS, CDR2 YFSETQ. CDR3 length equals 16 residues. V lost 1 base to trimming and J lost 1 base, with 11 bases between them. Sequential positive selection took CD4 T cells first, then CD8 T cells. Four subsets defined by CD45RA and CD27 were sorted after CD3, CD4, CD8 and live/dead staining. An equimolar mix of two oligonucleotides served as the beta constant-region primer for TRBC1 and TRBC2. MiXCR, applied by TCRdb to the UMI-ligation and nested PCR reads, yields one record per CDR3 protein. The sample carries over 75,000 distinct CDR3 sequences, around 12% recorded once. Source material: central memory CD4+ T cells from blood. This chain connects TRBV5-1 to TRBJ2-2; D unclear. The sequence was collected from a human donor in good health. CDR3 protein: CASSLSPQVNTGELFF. CDR3 in DNA: TGCGCCAGCAGCTTGTCCCCCCAGGTGAACACCGGGGAGCTGTTTTTT.